The present TCR beta chain was sequenced within a study of shared clonotypes between healthy human individuals. V was pared by 0 bases and J by 4 bases, with 11 bases between. CDR3 size: 15 residues. CDR1 is LGHNA and CDR2 is YSLEER in the germline V gene. Sorted-subset replicate PCR reactions contained roughly 200 ng DNA, corresponding to tens of thousands of T cell genomes. The repertoire was sequenced with immunoSEQ multiplex PCR; TCRdb's copy has only in-frame clones and lacks some. This table has approximately 1,500,000 clones, 95% to 99% appearing once. The sequencing input was naive CD4+ T cells sorted from blood. Subset described: CD45RA+ positively selected. The source is a man aged 25-40 years in good health. The J gene is TRBJ2-3, the V gene TRBV4-3; D not certain. CDR3 DNA sequence: TGCGCCAGCAGCCAAGAGTATCGGGTTGCAGATACGCAGTATTTT. This codes for CASSQEYRVADTQYF.